A selection of T cell receptor beta chains follows, all from one sample in a study of blood T cell repertoires in COVID-19. Produced via immunoSEQ multiplex PCR; TCRdb's table is partial and in-frame only. Of a few hundred thousand clones listed, 80% to 95% are singletons. The sample taken for sequencing was PBMCs or T cells enriched from blood (not recorded which). Receptors were obtained from a woman in her 40s who had been exposed to COVID-19. Both conserved end residues are part of each CDR3. D genes are given only for firm matches. The size entry is marked missing in some rows and otherwise reads once, few, many or a size class.

size: once
J: TRBJ2-1
D: TRBD2
V: TRBV5-1
DNA: TGCGCCAGCAGCCGAGGGAGCGGGAACTCCTACAATGAGCAGTTCTTC
CDR3: CASSRGSGNSYNEQFF

size: .
J: TRBJ1-6
D: .
V: TRBV3-1/TRBV3-2
DNA: TGTGCCAGCAGCCAAGGGGGCCTTAGGGCGACCCTCCACTTT
CDR3: CASSQGGLRATLHF

size: .
J: TRBJ2-1
D: .
V: TRBV19
DNA: TGTGCCAGTAGGTCAGCGACCTATGAGCAGTTCTTC
CDR3: CASRSATYEQFF

size: .
J: TRBJ2-1
D: TRBD2
V: TRBV6-5
DNA: TGTGCCAGCGGCTCTAGCGGGAGGGTTTACAATGAGCAGTTCTTC
CDR3: CASGSSGRVYNEQFF

size: .
J: TRBJ1-2
D: TRBD1
V: TRBV7-9
DNA: TGTGCCAGCAGCCCAGGGGGCCCCCTTAACTATGGCTACACCTTC
CDR3: CASSPGGPLNYGYTF

size: .
J: TRBJ1-1
D: .
V: TRBV12-3/TRBV12-4
DNA: TGTGCCAGCAGTTTTTTCCGGGGGGCTGAAGCTTTCTTT
CDR3: CASSFFRGAEAFF

size: .
J: TRBJ1-2
D: .
V: TRBV19
DNA: TGTGCCAGTAGTATAGTCGGAGCGACTGGCTACACCTTC
CDR3: CASSIVGATGYTF

size: once
J: TRBJ1-1
D: TRBD1
V: TRBV7-8
DNA: TGTGCCAGCAGCACCCGACAGGGAAATGGAGCTTTCTTT
CDR3: CASSTRQGNGAFF

size: .
J: TRBJ1-2
D: .
V: TRBV2
DNA: TGTGCCAGCAGTGGGCAGGGCTCTAACTATGGCTACACCTTC
CDR3: CASSGQGSNYGYTF

size: once
J: TRBJ1-2
D: .
V: TRBV30
DNA: TGTGCCTGGATCACCCGGGGGACTTCTAACTATGGCTACACCTTC
CDR3: CAWITRGTSNYGYTF

size: .
J: TRBJ2-1
D: .
V: TRBV2
DNA: TGTGCCAGCAGTGACCCGGGGAATGAGCAGTTCTTC
CDR3: CASSDPGNEQFF

size: once
J: TRBJ1-1
D: TRBD1
V: TRBV5-1
DNA: TGCGCCAGCAACTACAGGGGCGGAAACACTGAAGCTTTCTTT
CDR3: CASNYRGGNTEAFF

size: once
J: TRBJ2-2
D: TRBD1
V: TRBV29-1
DNA: TGCAGCGTCGAGGGACAGACGAACACCGGGGAGCTGTTTTTT
CDR3: CSVEGQTNTGELFF

size: .
J: TRBJ2-1
D: .
V: TRBV7-9
DNA: TGTGCCAGCACCTCCGCCGGGACTCCGAATGGGGGGCAGTTCTTC
CDR3: CASTSAGTPNGGQFF

size: .
J: TRBJ1-5
D: .
V: TRBV10-2
DNA: TGCGCCAGCACTTGGGGGAGGTTTAATCAGCCCCAGCATTTT
CDR3: CASTWGRFNQPQHF

size: .
J: TRBJ2-7
D: .
V: TRBV5-6
DNA: TGTGCCAGCAGCTTGGGGTGGGGCAGCCTCTACGAGCAGTACTTC
CDR3: CASSLGWGSLYEQYF

size: .
J: TRBJ2-1
D: .
V: TRBV4-3
DNA: TGCGCCAGCAGCCAAGATGGGGGGTCAGACTACAATGAGCAGTTCTTC
CDR3: CASSQDGGSDYNEQFF

size: .
J: TRBJ1-2
D: .
V: TRBV11-2
DNA: TGTGCCAGCAGCTTAGGGGCAGACATCTATGGCTACACCTTC
CDR3: CASSLGADIYGYTF

size: .
J: TRBJ2-3
D: TRBD1
V: TRBV5-4
DNA: TGTGCCAGCAGCTCAAGACTACAGGGGGCGAGCACAGATACGCAGTATTTT
CDR3: CASSSRLQGASTDTQYF

size: once
J: TRBJ1-1
D: .
V: TRBV18
DNA: TGTGCCAGCTCACCACCCGGACAATTGAACACTGAAGCTTTCTTT
CDR3: CASSPPGQLNTEAFF

size: .
J: TRBJ1-1
D: .
V: TRBV6-5
DNA: TGTGCCAGCAGTTACGGGGCCCTAGGGACTGAAGCTTTCTTT
CDR3: CASSYGALGTEAFF

size: .
J: TRBJ1-1
D: .
V: TRBV29-1
DNA: TGCAGCGTTGAGCAGGGCACTGAAGCTTTCTTT
CDR3: CSVEQGTEAFF

size: .
J: TRBJ1-2
D: .
V: TRBV7-8
DNA: TGTGCCAGCAGCTTGGTTCCGGACTATGGCTACACCTTC
CDR3: CASSLVPDYGYTF

size: .
J: TRBJ2-7
D: TRBD2
V: TRBV10-1
DNA: TGCGCCAGCAGTGAGGGTGGAACGGGAGGGCTCGAGCAGTACTTC
CDR3: CASSEGGTGGLEQYF

size: .
J: TRBJ1-1
D: .
V: TRBV6-6
DNA: TGTGCCAGCAGTTACTCGACGGTGAGGTCGAACACTGAAGCTTTCTTT
CDR3: CASSYSTVRSNTEAFF

size: once
J: TRBJ2-1
D: .
V: TRBV7-3
DNA: TGTGCCAGCAGCTTAGGGCGGGGCGACATTCAGTTCTTC
CDR3: CASSLGRGDIQFF

size: .
J: TRBJ1-5
D: .
V: TRBV9
DNA: TGTGCCAGCAGCGTAGGAGGGAGTCAGCCCCAGCATTTT
CDR3: CASSVGGSQPQHF

size: once
J: TRBJ1-1
D: TRBD1
V: TRBV5-1
DNA: TGCGCCAGCAGCTTGGAACCACAGGGGAAGAACACTGAAGCTTTCTTT
CDR3: CASSLEPQGKNTEAFF

size: .
J: TRBJ2-3
D: TRBD1
V: TRBV5-4
DNA: TGTGCCAGCAGCCATCTGACAGGGGGCTTTGCAGATACGCAGTATTTT
CDR3: CASSHLTGGFADTQYF

size: .
J: TRBJ2-2
D: TRBD2
V: TRBV10-1
DNA: TGCGCCAGCTCACGGGGGGCCGGGGAGCTGTTTTTT
CDR3: CASSRGAGELFF

size: .
J: TRBJ1-6
D: .
V: TRBV7-8
DNA: TGTGCCAGCAGCTTAAAGTTCGCGAGCTCCTATAATTCACCCCTCCACTTT
CDR3: CASSLKFASSYNSPLHF

size: .
J: TRBJ1-4
D: TRBD1
V: TRBV15
DNA: TGTGCCACCAGCAGGGGGACAGGGAGTGAAAAACTGTTTTTT
CDR3: CATSRGTGSEKLFF

size: .
J: TRBJ1-3
D: .
V: TRBV7-6
DNA: TGTGCCAGCAGCTCAATGTACAAAGGGGGTTTAAACACCATATATTTT
CDR3: CASSSMYKGGLNTIYF

size: .
J: TRBJ1-1
D: .
V: TRBV4-3
DNA: TGCGCCAGCAGCCGGAGGGTCCAGGACACTGAAGCTTTCTTT
CDR3: CASSRRVQDTEAFF

size: .
J: TRBJ1-6
D: .
V: TRBV2
DNA: TGTGCCAGCAGTGGGCGGTTTAATTCACCCCTCCACTTT
CDR3: CASSGRFNSPLHF

size: .
J: TRBJ2-1
D: .
V: TRBV24-1
DNA: TGTGCCACCTCACAAACCAATGAGCAGTTCTTC
CDR3: CATSQTNEQFF

size: .
J: TRBJ1-3
D: TRBD1
V: TRBV2
DNA: TGTGCCAGCAGTCCCCGGGACAGAGGGGACACCATATATTTT
CDR3: CASSPRDRGDTIYF

size: .
J: TRBJ1-2
D: TRBD1
V: TRBV27
DNA: TGTGCCAGCAGTCTACAGGGGAACTATGGCTACACCTTC
CDR3: CASSLQGNYGYTF

size: .
J: TRBJ2-5
D: TRBD2
V: TRBV30
DNA: TGTGCCTGGAGTTCTAGCGGGGGTGTTCGGGAGACCCAGTACTTC
CDR3: CAWSSSGGVRETQYF

size: .
J: TRBJ1-1
D: .
V: TRBV10-2
DNA: TGCGCCAGCAGTGATCGGGGGACCACTGAAGCTTTCTTT
CDR3: CASSDRGTTEAFF

size: .
J: TRBJ2-3
D: TRBD2
V: TRBV19
DNA: TGTGCCAGTAGCCAAAGGGGGACTAGCGGGGGCGTAGTGTATTTT
CDR3: CASSQRGTSGGVVYF

size: .
J: TRBJ1-2
D: TRBD1
V: TRBV3-1/TRBV3-2
DNA: TGTGCCAGCAGCCAAGATTGGCAGGGGGCGCGTGGCTACACCTTC
CDR3: CASSQDWQGARGYTF

size: .
J: TRBJ1-1
D: .
V: TRBV7-9
DNA: TGTGCCAGCAGCTCGCATCAGGGGCTAGGGTCCTTTGAAGCTTTCTTT
CDR3: CASSSHQGLGSFEAFF

size: .
J: TRBJ2-1
D: TRBD2
V: TRBV5-1
DNA: TGCGCCAGCAGCCCCAGACTAGCGGCCTACAATGAGCAGTTCTTC
CDR3: CASSPRLAAYNEQFF

size: .
J: TRBJ1-2
D: TRBD1
V: TRBV24-1
DNA: TGTGCCACCAGTGATGGGTCGACAGGGAACTATGGCTACACCTTC
CDR3: CATSDGSTGNYGYTF

size: .
J: TRBJ2-2
D: TRBD1
V: TRBV5-5
DNA: TGTGCCAGCAGCTTGACGGGGACAGCCGGGGAGCTGTTTTTT
CDR3: CASSLTGTAGELFF

size: once
J: TRBJ2-1
D: TRBD2
V: TRBV6-2/TRBV6-3
DNA: TGTGCCAGCAGCCTCGGGACTACCATGGTGGATGAGCAGTTCTTC
CDR3: CASSLGTTMVDEQFF

size: .
J: TRBJ1-2
D: .
V: TRBV19
DNA: TGTGCCAGTAGTATTCGGGCCGACAGCCCGTTCTATGGCTACACCTTC
CDR3: CASSIRADSPFYGYTF

size: .
J: TRBJ1-2
D: .
V: TRBV18
DNA: TGTGCCAGCTCACCACCGCAGGTTTTGAGAGGCTACACCTTC
CDR3: CASSPPQVLRGYTF

size: .
J: TRBJ2-2
D: TRBD1
V: TRBV19
DNA: TGTGCCAGTAGTTCCGGGACAGGGTACACCGGGGAGCTGTTTTTT
CDR3: CASSSGTGYTGELFF

size: .
J: TRBJ1-5
D: .
V: TRBV6-2/TRBV6-3
DNA: TGTGCCAGCAGCCGAGGGTCCAATCAGCCCCAGCATTTT
CDR3: CASSRGSNQPQHF

size: .
J: TRBJ2-5
D: .
V: TRBV7-9
DNA: TGTGCCAGCAGCTTACTAGGGGCCAAGACCCAGTACTTC
CDR3: CASSLLGAKTQYF

size: .
J: TRBJ1-3
D: .
V: TRBV7-2
DNA: TGTGCCAGCAGCTTGGAGGGGTGGGGAAACACCATATATTTT
CDR3: CASSLEGWGNTIYF

size: .
J: TRBJ1-2
D: .
V: TRBV7-9
DNA: TGTGCCAGCAGCCATACGGACAGAAAGAACTATGGCTACACCTTC
CDR3: CASSHTDRKNYGYTF

size: .
J: TRBJ1-5
D: .
V: TRBV12-5
DNA: TGTGCTAGTGGTTTGGGGGGGCATTATAGCAATCAGCCCCAGCATTTT
CDR3: CASGLGGHYSNQPQHF